A single sample gave rise to the 5 T cell receptor beta chains below, sequenced in a study of T cell responses to AZD1222 COVID-19 vaccine. Method: immunoSEQ multiplex PCR; TCRdb's copy keeps in-frame clones and lacks some. The table shows tens of thousands of clones, with 90% occurring only once. Sequenced here: peripheral blood, sampled 28 days after the second AZD1222 dose. These receptors were taken from an adult who received the AZD1222 COVID-19 vaccine.

This chain links TRBV3-1 (or the pseudogene TRBV3-2) with TRBJ1-1; D ambiguous. This CDR3 is 12 amino acids long. The germline V gene has CDR1 LGHDT and CDR2 YNNKEL (reference sequence). The V end was cut by 0 bases, the J end by 11 bases, with 10 bases between. CDR3 region: CASSQDWQAAFF. CDR3 nucleotide sequence: TGTGCCAGCAGCCAAGACTGGCAGGCGGCTTTCTTT.

This rearrangement joins TRBV7-8 to TRBJ2-3, with unresolved D. The germline V gene encodes CDR1 SGHVS and CDR2 FQNEAQ. Trimming removed 5 bases from V and 0 bases from J, with 12 bases in between. This CDR3 is built from 15 residues. CDR3 nucleotide sequence: TGTGCCAGCAGCCGCGAGAGAACTAGCACAGATACGCAGTATTTT. The encoded protein is CASSRERTSTDTQYF. Looking up the rest from reference TRBV7-8 and TRBJ2-3 gives the full variable domain: GAGVSQSPRYKVAKRGQDVALRCDPISGHVSLFWYQQALGQGPEFLTYFQNEAQLDKSGLPSDRFFAERPEGSVSTLKIQRTQQEDSAVYLCASSRERTSTDTQYFGPGTRLTVL.

This clone was seen just once. V and J are TRBV4-1 and TRBJ1-5; 10 bases map to TRBD1. The junction had 10 bases not matched to a gene; V was cut back by 4 bases and J by 4 bases. The CDR3 is made up of 17 amino acids. Germline V lookup: CDR1 MGHRA, CDR2 YSYEKL. In nucleotides, the CDR3 is TGCGCCAGCAGCCGCGGACAGGGGGACCGAGGAAATCAGCCCCAGCATTTT. Protein product: CASSRGQGDRGNQPQHF.

The rearrangement uses TRBV7-9 and TRBJ2-7; TRBD1 agrees at 11 bases. CDR3 length: 15 residues. V was clipped by 3 bases and J by 6 bases; unmatched bases: 7. Germline CDR1 SEHNR, CDR2 FQNEAQ (reference sequence). DNA for the CDR3: TGTGCCAGCAGCTTTGCCGGGACAGGGGGTTTCGAGCAGTACTTC. Translating gives CASSFAGTGGFEQYF.

The V call is TRBV24-1, the J call TRBJ2-2, with D unresolved. Germline lookup yields CDR1 KGHDR and CDR2 SFDVKD. V was shortened by 0 bases and J by 3 bases, with 4 bases between the two germline ends. The CDR3 has 14 amino acids. For the CDR3, the DNA is TGTGCCACCAGTGATTTGCGGGACACCGGGGAGCTGTTTTTT. It codes for CATSDLRDTGELFF.